This record covers a single T cell receptor (beta chain). Some clones are missing from TCRdb's copy, which holds only in-frame ones; the method was immunoSEQ multiplex PCR. The data contain about 52,000 clones, more than 75% of them seen just once; the ten biggest clones take up less than 20%. The V gene lost 1 base and the J gene lost 3 bases, with 12 bases spanning the gap. The CDR3 runs to 16 residues. Germline assignment: CDR1 MGHRA and CDR2 YSYEKL. The source of the sample is a study of blood T cell repertoires in COVID-19. The sequenced material came from peripheral blood. The V gene is TRBV4-1, the J gene TRBJ2-2; D perhaps matches TRBD2 (5 bases). The sequence was obtained from a human donor with active COVID-19. The donor label of this sample is uncertain. In DNA, the CDR3 is TGCGCCAGCAGCCAAGTTCCTAGCTTGGACACCGGGGAGCTGTTTTTT. Its protein is CASSQVPSLDTGELFF.